The source of this T cell receptor beta chain is a study of identical twins. This clonotype was detected once. Its antigen is undetermined. TCRdb re-derived calls from the 5' RACE reads in MiXCR, one entry per CDR3 protein. The sample holds a few hundred thousand distinct CDR3 sequences, roughly a tenth seen once. The CDR3 loop spans 15 amino acids. Germline V CDR1 and CDR2: LGHDT, YNNKEL (reference sequence). V dropped 1 base and J dropped 0 bases, with 9 bases sitting between them. General observations from the study: The same donors were not followed; conclusions instead depended on cross-sectional statistical analysis. Compared with models, monozygotic twins showed more out-of-frame TCR alpha sharing. Surplus twin overlap in beta out-of-frame sequences was less pronounced.

The chain uses TRBV3-1 and TRBJ1-1, with D uncertain. The TCR originated in a man between 50 and 59 years old in good health. Sequences were obtained from memory T cells sorted from blood. DNA for the CDR3: TGTGCCAGCAGCCAAGGAGGACGGATGAACACTGAAGCTTTCTTT. Protein: CASSQGGRMNTEAFF.